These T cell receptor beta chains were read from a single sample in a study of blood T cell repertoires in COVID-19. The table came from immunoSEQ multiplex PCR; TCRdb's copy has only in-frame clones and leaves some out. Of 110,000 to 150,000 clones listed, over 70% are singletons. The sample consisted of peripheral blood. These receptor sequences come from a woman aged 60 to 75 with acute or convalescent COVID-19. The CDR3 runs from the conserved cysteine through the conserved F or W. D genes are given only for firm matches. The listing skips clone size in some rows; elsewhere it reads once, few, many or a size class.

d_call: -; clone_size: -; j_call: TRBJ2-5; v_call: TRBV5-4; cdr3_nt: TGTGCCAGCAGCTTGGGGCAGGAAGAGACCCAGTACTTC; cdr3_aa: CASSLGQEETQYF
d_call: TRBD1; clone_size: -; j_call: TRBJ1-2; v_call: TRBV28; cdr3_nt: TGTGCCAGCAGTCCGAGACAGGGTAGCAGCTATGGCTACACCTTC; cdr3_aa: CASSPRQGSSYGYTF
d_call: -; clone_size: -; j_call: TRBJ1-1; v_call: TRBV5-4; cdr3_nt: TGTGCCAGCAGCTTGTCCCTTATGAACACTGAAGCTTTCTTT; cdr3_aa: CASSLSLMNTEAFF
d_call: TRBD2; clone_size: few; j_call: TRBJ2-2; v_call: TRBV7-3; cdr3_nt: TGTGCCAGCAGCATAGCGGGGTCGAACACCGGGGAGCTGTTTTTT; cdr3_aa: CASSIAGSNTGELFF
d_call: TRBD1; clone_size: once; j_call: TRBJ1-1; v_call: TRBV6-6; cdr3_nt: TGTGCCAGCAGTAACAGGGGGCGAATTTTTGCCACTGAAGCTTTCTTT; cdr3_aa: CASSNRGRIFATEAFF
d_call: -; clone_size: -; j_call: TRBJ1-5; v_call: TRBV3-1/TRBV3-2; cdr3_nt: TGTGCCAGCAGCCCAACGCGAAATCAGCCCCAGCATTTT; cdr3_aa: CASSPTRNQPQHF
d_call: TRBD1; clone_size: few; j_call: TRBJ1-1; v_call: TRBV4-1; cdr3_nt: TGCGCCAGCAGCCAAGATAGAGGGACAGGGTGGTATACTGAAGCTTTCTTT; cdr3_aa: CASSQDRGTGWYTEAFF
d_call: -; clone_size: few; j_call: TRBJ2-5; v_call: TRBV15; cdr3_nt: TGTGCCACCAGCAGAGATCGGGGGGCAGAGACCCAGTACTTC; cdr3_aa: CATSRDRGAETQYF
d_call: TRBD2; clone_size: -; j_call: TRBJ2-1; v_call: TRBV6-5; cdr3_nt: TGTGCCAGCAGTTACTCGACGGGACTAGCGGGGGCGTGGTTCTTC; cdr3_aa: CASSYSTGLAGAWFF
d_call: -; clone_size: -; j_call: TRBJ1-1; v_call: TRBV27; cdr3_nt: TGTGCCAGCAGTTTAGGGAGGGGTGGGACTGAAGCTTTCTTT; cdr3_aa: CASSLGRGGTEAFF
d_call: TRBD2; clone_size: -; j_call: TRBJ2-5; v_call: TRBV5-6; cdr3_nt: TGTGCCAGCAGCTTAAGCGGGAGAGGTTTAGGAGAGACCCAGTACTTC; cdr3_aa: CASSLSGRGLGETQYF
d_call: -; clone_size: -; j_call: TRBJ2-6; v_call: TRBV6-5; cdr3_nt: TGTGCCAGCATGAGGGGGACTGGGGCCAACGTCCTGACTTTC; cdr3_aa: CASMRGTGANVLTF
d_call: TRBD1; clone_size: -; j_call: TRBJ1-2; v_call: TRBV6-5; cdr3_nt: TGTGCCAGCAGTTACTCCTTGGGACAGGGAGGGCATGGCTACACCTTC; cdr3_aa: CASSYSLGQGGHGYTF
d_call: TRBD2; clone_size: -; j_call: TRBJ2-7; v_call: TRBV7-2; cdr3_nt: TGTGCCAGCAGCTTAGTGGGACTAGCGGGAGCGCTGCTCATCTACGAGCAGTACTTC; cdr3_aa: CASSLVGLAGALLIYEQYF
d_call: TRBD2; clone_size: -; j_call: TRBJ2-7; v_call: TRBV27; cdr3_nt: TGTGCCAGCAGCCGGCGGGGGGTAGTCTACGAGCAGTACTTC; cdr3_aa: CASSRRGVVYEQYF
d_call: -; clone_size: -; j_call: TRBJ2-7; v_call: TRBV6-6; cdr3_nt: TGTGCCAGCAGTCCCCTGCGGAGGGAGATAATTAGCGGAAGGTACGAGCAGTACTTC; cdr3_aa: CASSPLRREIISGRYEQYF
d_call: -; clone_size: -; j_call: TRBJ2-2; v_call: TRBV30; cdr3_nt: TGTGCCTGGAGTGAGTGGCTTATAAGGGAGACCGGGGAGCTGTTTTTT; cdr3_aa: CAWSEWLIRETGELFF
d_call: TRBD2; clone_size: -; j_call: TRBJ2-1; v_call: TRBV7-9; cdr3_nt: TGTGCCAGCAGCTTAGAGGGACTAGCCTATGAGCAGTTCTTC; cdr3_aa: CASSLEGLAYEQFF
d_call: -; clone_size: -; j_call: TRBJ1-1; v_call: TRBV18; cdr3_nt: TGTGCCAGCTCACGCTTTGGGAGGAACACTGAAGCTTTCTTT; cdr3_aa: CASSRFGRNTEAFF
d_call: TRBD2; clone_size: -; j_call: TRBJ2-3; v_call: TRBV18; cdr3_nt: TGTGCCAGCTCACCACGGGGAGGGGCAGATACGCAGTATTTT; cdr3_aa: CASSPRGGADTQYF
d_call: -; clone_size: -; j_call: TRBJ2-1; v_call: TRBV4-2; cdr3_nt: TGTGCCAGCAGCCAAGATCGGCGGGGAACCGATGAGCAGTTCTTC; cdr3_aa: CASSQDRRGTDEQFF
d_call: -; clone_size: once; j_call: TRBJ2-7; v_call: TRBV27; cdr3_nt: TGTGCCAGCAGTTTAAGACTAGCTCAGGGGGAGCAGTACTTC; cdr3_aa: CASSLRLAQGEQYF
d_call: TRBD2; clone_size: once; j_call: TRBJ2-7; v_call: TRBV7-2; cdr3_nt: TGTGCCAGCAGCCTAACGACTAGCGGGGGAAAGAACGAGCAGTACTTC; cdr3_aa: CASSLTTSGGKNEQYF
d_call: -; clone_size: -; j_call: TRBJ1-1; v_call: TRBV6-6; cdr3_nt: TGTGCCAGCAGTTACTCTTTGGGGGGCACTGAAGCTTTCTTT; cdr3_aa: CASSYSLGGTEAFF
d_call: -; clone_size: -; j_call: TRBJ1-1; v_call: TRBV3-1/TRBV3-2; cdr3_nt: TGTGCCAGCAGCCAAGGTATCGGTACGCCTGAAGCTTTCTTT; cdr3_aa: CASSQGIGTPEAFF
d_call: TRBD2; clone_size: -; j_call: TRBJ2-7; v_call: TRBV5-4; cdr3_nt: TGTGCCAGCAGCCCGGGACTAGTGTTCGAGCAGTACTTC; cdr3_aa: CASSPGLVFEQYF
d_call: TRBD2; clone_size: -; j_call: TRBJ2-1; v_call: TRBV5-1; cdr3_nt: TGCGCCAGCACCTCGGGAGGGGGCTACAATGAGCAGTTCTTC; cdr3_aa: CASTSGGGYNEQFF
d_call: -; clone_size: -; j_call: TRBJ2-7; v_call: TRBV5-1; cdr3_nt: TGCGCCAGCAGCTTGGGTCTAAGGACTTCTAGCTCCTACGAGCAGTACTTC; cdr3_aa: CASSLGLRTSSSYEQYF
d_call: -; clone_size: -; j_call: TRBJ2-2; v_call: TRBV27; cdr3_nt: TGTGCCAGCAGTTTTGCGGGACAGCACACCGGGGAGCTGTTTTTT; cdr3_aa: CASSFAGQHTGELFF
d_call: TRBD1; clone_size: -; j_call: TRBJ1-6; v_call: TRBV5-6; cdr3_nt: TGTGCCAGCAGCTTGAGACAGGGGCTTAATTCACCCCTCCACTTT; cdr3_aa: CASSLRQGLNSPLHF
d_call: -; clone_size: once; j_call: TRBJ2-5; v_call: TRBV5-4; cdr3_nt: TGTGCCAGCAGCTCAGGGATTAGCCGCCCTGAGAAAGAGACCCAGTACTTC; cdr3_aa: CASSSGISRPEKETQYF
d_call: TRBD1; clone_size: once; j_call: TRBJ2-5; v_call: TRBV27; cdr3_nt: TGTGCCAGCAGTTTTCAGGGGGCGCAGAGGTCGGAGACCCAGTACTTC; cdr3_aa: CASSFQGAQRSETQYF
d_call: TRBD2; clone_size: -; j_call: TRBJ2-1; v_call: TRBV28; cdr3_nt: TGTGCCAGCAGTTTTCGACTTCCGCGATCAACTAGCGCTTCAGACAATGAGCAGTTCTTC; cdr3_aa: CASSFRLPRSTSASDNEQFF
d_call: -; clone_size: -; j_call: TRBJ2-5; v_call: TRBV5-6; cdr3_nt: TGTGCCAGCAGCTTGGTCAGCCAAGAGACCCAGTACTTC; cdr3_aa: CASSLVSQETQYF
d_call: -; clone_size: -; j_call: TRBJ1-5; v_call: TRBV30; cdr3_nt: TGTGCCTGGAGTGCCCGAGACTTTAGCAATCAGCCCCAGCATTTT; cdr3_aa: CAWSARDFSNQPQHF
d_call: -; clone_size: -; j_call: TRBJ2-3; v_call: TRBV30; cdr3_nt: TGTGCCTGGAGTGTACCTGGTCTTCGCGCAGATACGCAGTATTTT; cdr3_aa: CAWSVPGLRADTQYF
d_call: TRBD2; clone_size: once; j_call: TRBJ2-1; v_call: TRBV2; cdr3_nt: TGTGCCAGCATGCGCGGGGGCTCCTACAATGAGCAGTTCTTC; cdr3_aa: CASMRGGSYNEQFF
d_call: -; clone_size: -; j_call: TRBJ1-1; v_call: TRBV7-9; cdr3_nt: TGTGCCAGCAGCCAAAACCAGGGGAACACTGAAGCTTTCTTT; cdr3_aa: CASSQNQGNTEAFF
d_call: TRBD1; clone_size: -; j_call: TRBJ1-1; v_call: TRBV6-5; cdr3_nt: TGTGCCAGCATCGGACAGGGTGAAGCTTTCTTT; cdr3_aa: CASIGQGEAFF
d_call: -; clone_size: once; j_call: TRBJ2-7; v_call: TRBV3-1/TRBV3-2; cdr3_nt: TGTGCCAGCAGCCAAAGTAGCTACGAGCAGTACTTC; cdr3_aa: CASSQSSYEQYF
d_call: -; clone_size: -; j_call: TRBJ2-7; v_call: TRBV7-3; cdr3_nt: TGTGCCAGCAGCTTATCCCGAGGGCCGAGGTACGAGCAGTACTTC; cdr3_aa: CASSLSRGPRYEQYF
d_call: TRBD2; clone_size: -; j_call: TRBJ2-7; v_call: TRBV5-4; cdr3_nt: TGTGCCAGCAGCCCTAACCTCGACGGGAGGTACGAGCAGTACTTC; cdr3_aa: CASSPNLDGRYEQYF
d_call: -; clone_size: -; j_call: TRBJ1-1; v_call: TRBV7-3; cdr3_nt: TGTGCCAGCAGCATTCGCGGTCTGAACACTGAAGCTTTCTTT; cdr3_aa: CASSIRGLNTEAFF
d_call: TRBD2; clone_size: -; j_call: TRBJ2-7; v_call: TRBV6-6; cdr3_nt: TGTGCCAGCAGTTTCGGGACTAGCGGGAACCCCTACGAGCAGTACTTC; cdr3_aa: CASSFGTSGNPYEQYF
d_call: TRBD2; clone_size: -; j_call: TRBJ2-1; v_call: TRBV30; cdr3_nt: TGTGCCGTCATACCGGGACTAGCGTCCTACAATGAGCAGTTCTTC; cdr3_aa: CAVIPGLASYNEQFF
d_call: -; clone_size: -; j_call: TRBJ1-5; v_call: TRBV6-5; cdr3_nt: TGTGCCAGCAAGCGGGATGTTGGCAATCAGCCCCAGCATTTT; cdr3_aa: CASKRDVGNQPQHF
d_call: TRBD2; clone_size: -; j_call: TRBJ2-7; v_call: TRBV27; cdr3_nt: TGTGCCAGCAGGACTAGCTCTGACGAGCAGTACTTC; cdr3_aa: CASRTSSDEQYF
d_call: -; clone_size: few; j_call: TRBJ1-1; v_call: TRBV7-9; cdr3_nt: TGTGCCAGAACAGGGATCACAACGACTGAAGCTTTCTTT; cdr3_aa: CARTGITTTEAFF
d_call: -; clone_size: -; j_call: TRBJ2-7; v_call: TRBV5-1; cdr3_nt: TGCGCCAGCAGCCTATTCGGGGGGCTCTCCTACGACGAGCAGTACTTC; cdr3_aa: CASSLFGGLSYDEQYF
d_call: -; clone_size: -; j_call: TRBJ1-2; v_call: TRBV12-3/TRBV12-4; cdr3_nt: TGTGCCAGCAGTTTAGGGGGAGCCGGCTACACCTTC; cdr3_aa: CASSLGGAGYTF
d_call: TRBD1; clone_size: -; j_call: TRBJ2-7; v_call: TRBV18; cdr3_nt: TGTGCCAGCTCACTACAGCCGGGACAGGAGTCCTACGAGCAGTACTTC; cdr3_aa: CASSLQPGQESYEQYF
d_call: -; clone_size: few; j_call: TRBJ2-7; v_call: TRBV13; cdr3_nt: TGTGCCAGCAGCTCTTCTGGCACCACCTACGAGCAGTACTTC; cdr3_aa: CASSSSGTTYEQYF